The present entry profiles one T cell receptor beta chain with its context. CDR3 length: 13 residues. From germline, CDR1 is GTSNPN and CDR2 SVGIG (reference sequence). Losses at the gene ends were 4 bases for V and 5 bases for J; bases not matched to a gene: 3. The sample originates from a study of blood T cell repertoires in COVID-19. Overall study: The United States, Italy and Spain were the sources of the acute and convalescent COVID-19 samples. Sources were T cells, B-cell-depleted T cells, or PBMCs; the material itself was cDNA or gDNA.

In the study's own analysis: Counts of nucleated cells, estimated from reference gene primer amplification, were obtained. Generated by immunoSEQ multiplex PCR, the TCRdb table keeps only in-frame clones and is missing some. That table gives V, J and clone size, and the DNA gave D and trimming. The profile shows fewer than 120,000 clones, around three quarters of them singletons. The chain joins TRBV30 to TRBJ2-1, with 9 bases that match TRBD2. The clonotype originates from a woman aged 55-75 years with acute or convalescent COVID-19. The specimen was peripheral blood. The DNA for the CDR3 is TGTGCCTGGACTAGCGGGACCAACAATGAGCAGTTCTTC. It encodes CAWTSGTNNEQFF.